This T cell receptor beta chain was identified during a study of blood T cell repertoires in COVID-19. Whole-study context: In each case, the material was cDNA or gDNA derived from T cells, B-cell-depleted T cells, or PBMCs.

This clone occurred once. Trimming left V 1 base short and J 8 bases short, with 9 bases between. Germline CDR1 and CDR2: SNHLY and FYNNEI. The CDR3 loop spans 12 amino acids. Original handling: Quantification of nucleated cells was approximated via reference gene primer amplification. Some clones are missing from TCRdb's copy, which holds only in-frame ones; the method was immunoSEQ multiplex PCR. V and J calls and clone size come straight from that table; D and trimming were deduced from the DNA. This table holds under 100,000 clones, 82% found once. This sequence was found in a man aged 55 to 69 with acute or convalescent COVID-19. The sample consisted of peripheral blood. The V and J genes are TRBV2 and TRBJ2-7; the D gene is possibly TRBD1 (5 bases). CDR3 coding DNA: TGTGCCAGCAGTGAAGAAAGGGGAAAGCAGTACTTC. Translated, it gives CASSEERGKQYF. The whole variable domain, remainder taken from reference TRBV2 and TRBJ2-7, is EPEVTQTPSHQVTQMGQEVILRCVPISNHLYFYWYRQILGQKVEFLVSFYNNEISEKSEIFDDQFSVERPDGSNFTLKIRSTKLEDSAMYFCASSEERGKQYFGPGTRLTVT.